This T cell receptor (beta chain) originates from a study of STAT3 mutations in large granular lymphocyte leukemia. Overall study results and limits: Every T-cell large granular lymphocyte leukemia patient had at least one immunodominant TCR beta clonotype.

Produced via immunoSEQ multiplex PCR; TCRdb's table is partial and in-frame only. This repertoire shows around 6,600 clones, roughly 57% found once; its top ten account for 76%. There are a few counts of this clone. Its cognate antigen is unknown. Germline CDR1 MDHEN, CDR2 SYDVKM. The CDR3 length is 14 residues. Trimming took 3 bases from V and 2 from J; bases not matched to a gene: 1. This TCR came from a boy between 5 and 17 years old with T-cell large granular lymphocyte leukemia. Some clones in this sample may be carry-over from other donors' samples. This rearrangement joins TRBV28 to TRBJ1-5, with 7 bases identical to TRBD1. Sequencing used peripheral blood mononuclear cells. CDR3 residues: CASSFTGGNQPQHF. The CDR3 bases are TGTGCCAGCAGTTTCACAGGGGGCAATCAGCCCCAGCATTTT.